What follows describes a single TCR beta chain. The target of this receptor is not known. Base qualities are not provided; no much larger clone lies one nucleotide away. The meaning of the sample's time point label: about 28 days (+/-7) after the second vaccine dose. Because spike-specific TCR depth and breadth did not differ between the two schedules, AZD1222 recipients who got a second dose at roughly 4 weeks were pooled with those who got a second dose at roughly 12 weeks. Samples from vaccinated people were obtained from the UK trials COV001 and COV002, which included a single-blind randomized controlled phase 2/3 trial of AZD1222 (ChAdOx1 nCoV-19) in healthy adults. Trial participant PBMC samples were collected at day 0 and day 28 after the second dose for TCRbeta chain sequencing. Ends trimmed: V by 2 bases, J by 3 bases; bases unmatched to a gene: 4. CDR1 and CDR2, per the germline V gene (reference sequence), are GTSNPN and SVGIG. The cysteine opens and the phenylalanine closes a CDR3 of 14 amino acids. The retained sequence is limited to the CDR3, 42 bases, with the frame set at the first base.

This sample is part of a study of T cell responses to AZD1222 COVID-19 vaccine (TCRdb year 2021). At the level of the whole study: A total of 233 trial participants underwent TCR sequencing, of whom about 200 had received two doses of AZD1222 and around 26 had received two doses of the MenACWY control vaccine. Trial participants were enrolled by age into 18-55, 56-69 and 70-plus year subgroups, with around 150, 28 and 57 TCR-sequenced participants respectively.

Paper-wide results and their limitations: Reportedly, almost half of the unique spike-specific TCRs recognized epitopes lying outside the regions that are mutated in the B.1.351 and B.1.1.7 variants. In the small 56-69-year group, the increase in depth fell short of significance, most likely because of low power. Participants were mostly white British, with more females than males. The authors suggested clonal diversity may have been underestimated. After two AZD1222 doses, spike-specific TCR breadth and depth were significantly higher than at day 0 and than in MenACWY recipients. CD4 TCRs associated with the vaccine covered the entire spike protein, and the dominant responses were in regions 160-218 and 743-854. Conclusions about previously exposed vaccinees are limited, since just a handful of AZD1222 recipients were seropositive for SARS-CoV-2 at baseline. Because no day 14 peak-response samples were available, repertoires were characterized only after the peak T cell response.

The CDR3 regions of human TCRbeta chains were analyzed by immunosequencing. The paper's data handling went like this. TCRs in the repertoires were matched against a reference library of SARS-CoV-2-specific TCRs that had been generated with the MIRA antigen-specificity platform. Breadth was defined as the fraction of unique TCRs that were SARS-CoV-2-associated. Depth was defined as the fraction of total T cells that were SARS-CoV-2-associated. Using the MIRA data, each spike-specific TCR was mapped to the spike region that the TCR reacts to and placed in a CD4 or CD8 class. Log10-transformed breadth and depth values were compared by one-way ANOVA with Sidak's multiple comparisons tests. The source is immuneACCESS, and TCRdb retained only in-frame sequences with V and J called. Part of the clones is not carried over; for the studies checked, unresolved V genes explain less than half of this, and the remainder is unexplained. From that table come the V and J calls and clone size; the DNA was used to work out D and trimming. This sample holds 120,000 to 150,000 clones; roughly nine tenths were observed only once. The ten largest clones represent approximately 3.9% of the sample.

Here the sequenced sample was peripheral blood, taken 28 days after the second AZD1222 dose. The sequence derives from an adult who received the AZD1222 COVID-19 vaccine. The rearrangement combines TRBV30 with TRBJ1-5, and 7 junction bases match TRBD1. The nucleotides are TGTGCCTGGAGTTGGGACAGCTTCAATCAGCCCCAGCATTTT. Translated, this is CAWSWDSFNQPQHF.